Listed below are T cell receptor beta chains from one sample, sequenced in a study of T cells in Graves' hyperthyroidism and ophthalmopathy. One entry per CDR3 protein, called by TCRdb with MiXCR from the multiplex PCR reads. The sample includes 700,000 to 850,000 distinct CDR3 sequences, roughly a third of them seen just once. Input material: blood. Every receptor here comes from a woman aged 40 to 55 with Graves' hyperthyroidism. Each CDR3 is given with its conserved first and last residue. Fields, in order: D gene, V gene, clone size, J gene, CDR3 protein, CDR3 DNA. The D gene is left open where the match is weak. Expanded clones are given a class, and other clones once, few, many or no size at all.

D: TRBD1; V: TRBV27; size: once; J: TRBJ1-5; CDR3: CASSRGQVNQPQHF; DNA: TGTGCCAGCTCCCGGGGACAGGTAAATCAGCCCCAGCATTTT
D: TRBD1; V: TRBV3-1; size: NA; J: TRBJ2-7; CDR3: CASSQLGTGVF; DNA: TGTGCCAGCAGCCAGCTTGGGACAGGGGTCTTC
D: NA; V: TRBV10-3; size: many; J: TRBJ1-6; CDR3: CAIRGTFSPLHF; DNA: TGTGCCATCAGAGGGACATTTTCACCCCTCCACTTT
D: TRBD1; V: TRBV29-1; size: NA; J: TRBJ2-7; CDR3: CSVTGTGAYEQYF; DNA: TGCAGCGTGACGGGGACAGGCGCCTACGAGCAGTACTTC
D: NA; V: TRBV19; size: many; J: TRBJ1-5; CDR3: CASSAFNSNQPQHF; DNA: TGTGCCAGTAGTGCCTTCAATAGCAATCAGCCCCAGCATTTT
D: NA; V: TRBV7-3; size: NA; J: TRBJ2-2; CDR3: CASSPVPMGSGELFF; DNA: TGTGCCAGCAGCCCTGTCCCGATGGGTTCCGGGGAGCTGTTTTTT
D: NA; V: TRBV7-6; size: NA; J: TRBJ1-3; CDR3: CASSLGVDSGNTIYF; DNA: TGTGCCAGCAGCTTAGGGGTTGACTCTGGAAACACCATATATTTT
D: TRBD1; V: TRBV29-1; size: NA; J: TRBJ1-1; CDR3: CAGGQGATEAFF; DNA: TGCGCTGGGGGACAGGGGGCCACTGAAGCTTTCTTT
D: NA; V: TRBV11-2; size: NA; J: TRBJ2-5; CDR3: CASSSRFRPQETQYF; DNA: TGTGCCAGCAGCTCTCGGTTTAGACCCCAAGAGACCCAGTACTTC
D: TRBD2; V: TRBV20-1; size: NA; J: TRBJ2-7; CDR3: CSARTSGYYEQYF; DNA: TGCAGTGCCCGCACTAGCGGATACTACGAGCAGTACTTC
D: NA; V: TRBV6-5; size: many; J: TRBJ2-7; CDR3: CASSYGENGVEQYF; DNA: TGTGCCAGCAGTTACGGGGAGAACGGGGTCGAGCAGTACTTC
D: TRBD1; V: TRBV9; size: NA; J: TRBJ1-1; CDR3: CASSPQPGTGSTEAFF; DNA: TGTGCCAGCAGCCCACAACCCGGGACAGGGTCCACTGAAGCTTTCTTT
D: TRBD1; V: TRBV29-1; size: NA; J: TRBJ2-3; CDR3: CSVKGQGLYTDTQYF; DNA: TGCAGCGTTAAGGGACAGGGGCTGTACACAGATACGCAGTATTTT
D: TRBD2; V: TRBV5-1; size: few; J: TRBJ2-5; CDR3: CASSSSGGPTQETQYF; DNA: TGCGCCAGCAGCTCTAGCGGGGGACCAACTCAAGAGACCCAGTACTTC
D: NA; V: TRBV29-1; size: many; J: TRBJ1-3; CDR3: CSVGQSSGNTIYF; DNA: TGCAGCGTTGGTCAGAGCTCTGGAAACACCATATATTTT
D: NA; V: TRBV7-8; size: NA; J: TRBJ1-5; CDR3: CASRGRRNQPQHF; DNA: TGTGCCAGCAGAGGACGGCGCAATCAGCCCCAGCATTTT
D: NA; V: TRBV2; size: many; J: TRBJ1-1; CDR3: CASSGVVLAFF; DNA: TGTGCCAGCAGCGGGGTCGTTCTTGCTTTCTTT
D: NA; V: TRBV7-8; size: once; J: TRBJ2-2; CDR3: CASRGDKTNTGELFF; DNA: TGTGCCAGCAGGGGGGACAAGACGAACACCGGGGAGCTGTTTTTT
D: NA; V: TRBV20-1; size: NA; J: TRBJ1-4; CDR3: CSPTGFDEKLFF; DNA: TGCAGTCCGACAGGCTTTGATGAAAAACTGTTTTTT
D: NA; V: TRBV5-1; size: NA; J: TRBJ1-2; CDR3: CASSSYRVGYGYTF; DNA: TGCGCCAGCAGCTCCTACAGGGTGGGGTATGGCTACACCTTC
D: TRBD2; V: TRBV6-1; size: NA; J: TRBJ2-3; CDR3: CASVAGHGTDTQYF; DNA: TGTGCCAGCGTAGCGGGACATGGCACAGATACGCAGTATTTT
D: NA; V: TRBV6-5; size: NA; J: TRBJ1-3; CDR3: CASARQPGNTIYF; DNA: TGTGCCAGTGCCCGCCAGCCTGGAAACACCATATATTTT
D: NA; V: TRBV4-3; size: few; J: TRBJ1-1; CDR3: CASSPAWMNTEAFF; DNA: TGCGCCAGCAGCCCGGCATGGATGAACACTGAAGCTTTCTTT
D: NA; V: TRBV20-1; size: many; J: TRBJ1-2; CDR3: CSARDNGGYTF; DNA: TGCAGTGCTAGAGATAACGGCGGCTACACCTTC
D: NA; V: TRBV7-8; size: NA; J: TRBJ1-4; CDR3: CASSPGDATNEKLFF; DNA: TGTGCCAGCAGCCCTGGTGATGCAACTAATGAAAAACTGTTTTTT
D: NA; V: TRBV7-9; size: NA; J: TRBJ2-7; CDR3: CASSLGKEEQYF; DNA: TGTGCCAGCAGCTTGGGGAAGGAGGAGCAGTACTTC
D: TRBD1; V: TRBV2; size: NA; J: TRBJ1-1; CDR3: CASKDQDRGNTEAFF; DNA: TGTGCCAGCAAAGATCAGGACAGGGGAAACACTGAAGCTTTCTTT
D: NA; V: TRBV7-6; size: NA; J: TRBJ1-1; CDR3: CASSLGAGSAREVAAEAFF; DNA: TGTGCCAGCAGCTTAGGGGCCGGCAGTGCTAGAGAGGTCGCCGCTGAAGCTTTCTTT
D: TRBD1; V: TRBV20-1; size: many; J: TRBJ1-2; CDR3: CSASQGGDYGYTF; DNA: TGCAGTGCTAGTCAGGGGGGGGACTATGGCTACACCTTC
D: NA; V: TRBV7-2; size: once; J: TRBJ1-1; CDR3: CASSLDGPGAEAFF; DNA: TGTGCCAGCAGCTTAGATGGGCCAGGGGCTGAAGCTTTCTTT
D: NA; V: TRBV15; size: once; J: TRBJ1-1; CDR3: CATSSLEVVNTEAFF; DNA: TGTGCCACCAGCAGCTTGGAGGTGGTGAACACTGAAGCTTTCTTT
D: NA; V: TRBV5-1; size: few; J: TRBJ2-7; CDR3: CASSSPPDGRDYEQYF; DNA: TGCGCCAGCAGCTCCCCGCCGGACGGCAGGGACTACGAGCAGTACTTC
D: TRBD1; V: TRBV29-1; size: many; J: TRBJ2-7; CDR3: CSVAAVGTGRHEQYF; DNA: TGCAGCGTTGCGGCTGTAGGGACAGGGAGGCATGAGCAGTACTTC
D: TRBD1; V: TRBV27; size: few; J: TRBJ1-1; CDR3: CASEGQGDTEAFF; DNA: TGTGCCAGCGAGGGACAGGGGGACACTGAAGCTTTCTTT
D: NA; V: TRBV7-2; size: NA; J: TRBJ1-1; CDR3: CASSPPEAYLNTEAFF; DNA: TGTGCCAGCAGCCCCCCGGAGGCGTATTTGAACACTGAAGCTTTCTTT
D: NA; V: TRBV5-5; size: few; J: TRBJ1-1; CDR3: CASSLVPGCTEAFF; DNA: TGTGCCAGCAGCTTGGTCCCGGGGTGCACTGAAGCTTTCTTT